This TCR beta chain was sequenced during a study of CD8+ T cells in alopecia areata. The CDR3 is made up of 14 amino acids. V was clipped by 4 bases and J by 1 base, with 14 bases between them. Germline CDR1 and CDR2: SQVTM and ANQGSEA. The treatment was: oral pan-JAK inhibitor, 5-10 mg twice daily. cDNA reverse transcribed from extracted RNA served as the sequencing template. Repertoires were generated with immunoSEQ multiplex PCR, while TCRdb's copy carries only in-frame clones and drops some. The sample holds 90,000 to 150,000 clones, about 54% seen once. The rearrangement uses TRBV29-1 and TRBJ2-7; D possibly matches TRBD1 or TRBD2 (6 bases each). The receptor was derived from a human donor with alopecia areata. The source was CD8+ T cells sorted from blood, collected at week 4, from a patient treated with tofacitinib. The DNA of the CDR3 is TGCAGCGTTGGGGATCGGGGGCGATCCTACGAGCAGTACTTC. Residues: CSVGDRGRSYEQYF.